A selection of T cell receptor beta chains follows, all from one sample in a study of blood T cell repertoires in COVID-19. TCRdb's copy holds only in-frame clones and misses some; the assay was immunoSEQ multiplex PCR. Found here are roughly 110,000 clones, about 88% of them singletons; the top ten hold 1.3% to 1.5%. The specimen sequenced was peripheral blood. The source is a middle-aged man with acute or convalescent COVID-19. Both conserved end residues are part of each CDR3. Each record gives: CDR3 protein, CDR3 DNA, D gene, clone size, J gene, V gene. D genes are given only for firm matches. Part of the rows lack a size; the others show once, few, many or a class for expanded clones.

cdr3_aa: CASSLGSELGGNEQFF
cdr3_nt: TGTGCCAGCAGCTTAGGGAGCGAGCTGGGTGGCAATGAGCAGTTCTTC
d_call: -
clone_size: -
j_call: TRBJ2-1
v_call: TRBV7-8

cdr3_aa: CASSEVGGQPLEQYF
cdr3_nt: TGTGCCAGCAGTGAAGTAGGAGGACAGCCGTTAGAGCAGTACTTC
d_call: -
clone_size: once
j_call: TRBJ2-7
v_call: TRBV2

cdr3_aa: CASSLVRGAYNEQFF
cdr3_nt: TGTGCCAGCAGCTTAGTCAGGGGAGCGTACAATGAGCAGTTCTTC
d_call: -
clone_size: -
j_call: TRBJ2-1
v_call: TRBV7-2

cdr3_aa: CASSSPTVQETQYF
cdr3_nt: TGCGCCAGCAGCTCGCCGACAGTACAAGAGACCCAGTACTTC
d_call: -
clone_size: once
j_call: TRBJ2-5
v_call: TRBV5-1

cdr3_aa: CASSLDYRGGEYF
cdr3_nt: TGTGCCAGCAGCTTAGATTACCGCGGGGGGGAGTACTTC
d_call: TRBD2
clone_size: -
j_call: TRBJ2-7
v_call: TRBV11-2

cdr3_aa: CASSIGAGVSSEQFF
cdr3_nt: TGTGCCAGTAGTATCGGGGCAGGGGTATCCAGTGAGCAGTTCTTC
d_call: -
clone_size: -
j_call: TRBJ2-1
v_call: TRBV19

cdr3_aa: CASSPRGGFGYTF
cdr3_nt: TGTGCCAGCAGTCCCCGGGGGGGTTTCGGCTACACCTTC
d_call: -
clone_size: few
j_call: TRBJ1-2
v_call: TRBV6-5

cdr3_aa: CASSSSGYRGPRGANVLTF
cdr3_nt: TGTGCCAGCAGCTCTAGCGGTTATAGGGGCCCTAGGGGGGCCAACGTCCTGACTTTC
d_call: TRBD2
clone_size: -
j_call: TRBJ2-6
v_call: TRBV7-2

cdr3_aa: CASSPGRRRSYYEQYF
cdr3_nt: TGTGCCAGCAGTCCTGGACGGAGGAGATCCTACTACGAGCAGTACTTC
d_call: -
clone_size: once
j_call: TRBJ2-7
v_call: TRBV28

cdr3_aa: CASSLTPSGGYEQFF
cdr3_nt: TGTGCCAGCAGCTTAACCCCTAGCGGGGGGTATGAGCAGTTCTTC
d_call: TRBD2
clone_size: -
j_call: TRBJ2-1
v_call: TRBV7-3

cdr3_aa: CASSLVASYNEQFF
cdr3_nt: TGTGCCAGCAGCTTAGTGGCCAGCTACAATGAGCAGTTCTTC
d_call: -
clone_size: -
j_call: TRBJ2-1
v_call: TRBV7-9

cdr3_aa: CASSQDRGIEPQHF
cdr3_nt: TGCGCCAGCAGCCAAGATCGCGGGATTGAGCCCCAGCATTTT
d_call: -
clone_size: -
j_call: TRBJ1-5
v_call: TRBV4-3